This T cell receptor (beta chain) was sequenced in a study of early T cells in non-severe SARS-CoV-2 infection (dated by TCRdb to the early 2020s). In terms of the full investigation: TCR sequencing used bulk RNA from unsorted whole blood, so alpha and beta chains could not be paired.

The study was a case-control design nested within a healthcare worker cohort in London, UK, with weekly nasopharyngeal swab PCR tests and blood sampling. Healthcare workers were recruited between 23 and 31 March 2020, during the week of the UK lockdown, and were followed weekly for up to about 15 weeks. Paper-wide results and their limitations: Matching against VDJdb was skewed toward anti-spike CD8 responses, likely underestimated virus-specific expansions, and missed private and CD4 specificities.

The CDR3 spans 13 residues, from the cysteine through the phenylalanine. Only the CDR3 portion is preserved as DNA: 39 bases, with reading frame beginning at the first base. V gives up 2 bases and J gives up 2 bases, and the segment between their germline ends measures 7 bases. Comment on this clonotype: Which antigen it targets is not known. The record has no base qualities; no much larger clone is one base away.

Libraries came from 5' RACE. The reads were generated on a NextSeq 500. The TCR library protocol attached unique molecular identifiers to individual cDNA molecules to correct for sequencing error and PCR bias. TCR alpha and beta chains were both sequenced, and the abundances of alpha and beta sequences in each sample were closely correlated with each other. In the original analysis: Decombinator V4 was used to annotate the V gene, J gene and CDR3 of the TCR sequences. TCRs were defined as expanded if a significant change between any two time points was detected under a Poisson model with p below 0.0001. TCR abundances were normalised to the total number of TCRs sequenced per sample and expressed as counts per million. MAIT TCRs were defined by TRAV1-2 paired with TRAJ12, TRAJ20 or TRAJ33, and iNKT TCRs by TRAV10 paired with TRAJ18. VDJdb, accessed 1 November 2021, was searched for CMV, EBV and SARS-CoV-2 annotated TCRs, with TCRs annotated for multiple antigens excluded. TCRdb reanalyzed the raw reads on its own, using fastp at Q25 for trimming and MiXCR for clone calling, and kept in-frame beta chains. Rows merge per CDR3 protein into single entries with the most common DNA and genes. For this entry, the V and J calls and clone size follow TCRdb and not the study's own pipeline. Counted in this sample were about 55,000 distinct CDR3 sequences; about 15% of them appeared once. 9% to 10% of the sample is taken by the ten largest.

Here the chain combines TRBV12-3 or TRBV12-4 and TRBJ2-7; no D gene can be assigned with confidence. The specimen was whole blood, collected at baseline. This TCR derives from an adult who was a healthcare worker with PCR-confirmed SARS-CoV-2 infection or an uninfected control (not recorded which). The CDR3: CASSLQLPYEQYF. The nucleotide sequence reads TGTGCCAGCAGTTTACAGCTGCCCTACGAGCAGTACTTC.